This TCR beta chain stems from a study of glioma-infiltrating T cells after dendritic cell vaccination. Study-level results: Only a small number of patients had complete blood and tumor samples.

Up to about 2 ug genomic DNA was used for TCRB CDR3 amplification. The data were produced by immunoSEQ multiplex PCR, yet TCRdb's version contains in-frame clones alone and is incomplete. Here the sample spans under 100,000 clones, 70% to 80% being singletons. The germline V gene encodes CDR1 SGHVS and CDR2 FQNEAQ. This CDR3 has 16 amino acids. Trimming cost V 4 bases and J 4 bases; bases outside gene matches: 10. PBMC sampling occurred before vaccination, two weeks after the third dose, and at progression. Remarks on this clone: Its antigen remains unidentified.

The receptor was isolated from a human donor with glioblastoma. The chain combines TRBV7-8 with TRBJ2-5; 9 nucleotides line up with TRBD1. This material consisted of blood, taken before dendritic cell vaccination. For the CDR3, the DNA is TGTGCCAGCAGCTGGGGACAGGGATCGGCCTTAGAGACCCAGTACTTC. Translating gives CASSWGQGSALETQYF. The variable domain in full, completed from reference TRBV7-8 and TRBJ2-5, reads GAGVSQSPRYKVAKRGQDVALRCDPISGHVSLFWYQQALGQGPEFLTYFQNEAQLDKSGLPSDRFFAERPEGSVSTLKIQRTQQEDSAVYLCASSWGQGSALETQYFGPGTRLLVL.